This entry features one T cell receptor beta chain sequence. cDNA synthesis used a TRAV/TRBV-specific primer set for both chains. The authors ran around 22 PCR cycles to amplify TCRs with a constant-region primer and V-primer adapter. By in vitro transcription, the isolated mRNA was amplified. From the reads, TCRdb called clonotypes with MiXCR, one entry per CDR3 protein. Here the sample spans 10,000 to 15,000 distinct CDR3 sequences, over 55% being singletons. The sample originates from a study of low-dose radiotherapy and immunotherapy resistance in tumors. Study summary: Patients of Cohort 1 had 0.5 Gy fractions every 2 weeks, which summed to 6.5 Gy. Ipilimumab 1 mg/kg every six weeks, together with nivolumab 240 mg every two weeks, was given intravenously to patients. Patients took aspirin 300 mg by mouth once daily. This continued for four cycles, starting on cycle 1 day 1.

The CDR3 sequence is 13 residues long. Germline CDR1 is SGHAT and CDR2 is FQNNGV. V was pared by 2 bases and J by 4 bases, with 7 bases between. The TCR originated in a human donor with advanced metastatic prostate, ovarian, gallbladder or colorectal cancer (not recorded which). This table probably holds off-target reads from a library built for another chain. The gene calls are TRBV11-2 and TRBJ2-3, with D maybe TRBD1 (5 bases). The CDR3 DNA reads as TGTGCCAGCAGCTTACAGGGTCCAGATACGCAGTATTTT. Protein: CASSLQGPDTQYF.